This T cell receptor beta chain was found in a study of T cell responses to AZD1222 COVID-19 vaccine. The J segment lost 2 bases and the V segment lost 8 bases, leaving 7 bases of the junction unmatched. CDR3 length equals 14 residues. Germline assignment: CDR1 SNHLY and CDR2 FYNNEI. Clones were read by immunoSEQ multiplex PCR, and TCRdb kept only the in-frame ones, dropping some. This sample has about 94,000 clones, with about 85% found just once. The chain has TRBV2 and TRBJ1-1; TRBD1 aligns across 8 bases. The TCR comes from an adult who received the AZD1222 COVID-19 vaccine. Material: peripheral blood, obtained 28 days after the second AZD1222 dose. CDR3 bases: TGTGCCAGCCACAAACAGGGGGTTAACACTGAAGCTTTCTTT. Translated, it gives CASHKQGVNTEAFF.